The entry below describes one T cell receptor beta chain. Method: immunoSEQ multiplex PCR; TCRdb's copy keeps in-frame clones and lacks some. The sample includes tens of thousands of clones, about 96% seen only once; the top ten take under 2.5%. The data stem from a study of T cell changes during pregnancy in multiple sclerosis. The V and J ends lost 5 bases and 8 bases, in that order; junction bases with no gene match: 11. The V gene's germline CDR1 is MDHEN and CDR2 SYDVKM. The CDR3 loop spans 15 amino acids. The source is a female donor with multiple sclerosis, enrolled in a pregnancy study. The chain has TRBV28 and TRBJ1-1; 10 bases fit TRBD1. The sequencing here drew on CD8+ T cells from peripheral blood mononuclear cells, taken after pregnancy. CDR3 sequence reads: CASSKTRTGGFEAFF. The DNA of the CDR3 is TGTGCCAGCAGTAAAACTCGGACAGGGGGTTTCGAAGCTTTCTTT.